The clone carrying this T cell receptor beta chain was seen at least ten times. Its antigen is unidentified. These data come from a study of T cell repertoires in cytomegalovirus infection. Study-level information: Shared public TCR beta signatures pointed to both CMV infection and a matching HLA type. Study-wide points: The response measured ex vivo was dominated by TCR beta clonotypes (HLA-C-restricted and CMV-specific). Totalled public TCR beta family frequency picked out people who carried CMV plus the relevant HLA.

The germline CDR1 and CDR2 sequences are SGHTA and FQGNSA. The CDR3 has 16 amino acids. Trimming cost V 4 bases and J 0 bases, with 14 bases left between them. MiXCR was run by TCRdb on the reads, yielding one entry per CDR3 protein. The top ten hold approximately 30% of the sample, which has around 190,000 distinct CDR3 sequences, around 15% seen once. The sequencing sample was made of PBMCs. The chain couples TRBV7-2 to TRBJ2-3; possibly TRBD1 for D (6 bases). This receptor was identified in a human donor in good health (CMV status not recorded). Some clones in this sample may be carry-over from other donors' samples. CDR3 amino acids: CASSWIGTTSTDTQYF. CDR3 sequence (DNA): TGTGCCAGCAGCTGGATCGGGACAACTAGCACAGATACGCAGTATTTT.